This is a list of T cell receptor beta chains from one sample in a study of blood T cell repertoires in COVID-19. Assay: immunoSEQ multiplex PCR; the TCRdb copy retains only in-frame clones and omits some. The profile shows about 250,000 clones, roughly 80% of them singletons. The sequenced material came from peripheral blood. These receptors all stem from a woman in her thirties or forties with active or convalescent COVID-19. Both conserved end residues are part of each CDR3. A D gene is named only where the DNA matches it firmly. A clone size is listed for some rows: how often the clone was seen (once, few, many), or a class if it is expanded.

j_call d_call clone_size v_call cdr3_aa cdr3_nt
TRBJ1-1 TRBD1 . TRBV7-9 CASSSLQGAGTEAFF TGTGCCAGCAGCTCACTACAGGGGGCGGGTACTGAAGCTTTCTTT
TRBJ2-3 . . TRBV24-1 CATSDLARATTSTDTQYF TGTGCCACCAGTGATTTAGCCAGAGCCACGACTAGCACAGATACGCAGTATTTT
TRBJ1-1 . many TRBV9 CASSSPQGSEAFF TGTGCCAGCAGCTCTCCACAGGGCTCTGAAGCTTTCTTT
TRBJ1-2 . once TRBV3-1/TRBV3-2 CASSQLVGRGYGYTF TGTGCCAGCAGCCAACTGGTAGGTCGAGGCTATGGCTACACCTTC
TRBJ1-5 . . TRBV7-2 CASSLVGGSSNQPQHF TGTGCCAGCAGCTTAGTGGGAGGGAGTAGCAATCAGCCCCAGCATTTT
TRBJ2-5 . . TRBV2 CASRELPPGTQYF TGTGCCAGCAGAGAATTGCCCCCGGGGACCCAGTACTTC
TRBJ2-3 TRBD2 few TRBV4-1 CASSQEAGGLVTDTQYF TGCGCCAGCAGCCAAGAAGCTGGGGGACTAGTCACAGATACGCAGTATTTT
TRBJ1-5 . . TRBV5-4 CASSIDSSNQPQHF TGTGCCAGCAGCATAGACAGTAGCAATCAGCCCCAGCATTTT
TRBJ1-2 TRBD1 . TRBV30 CAWKRGRDSVYGYTF TGTGCCTGGAAAAGGGGCAGGGACAGTGTTTATGGCTACACCTTC
TRBJ1-5 . . TRBV29-1 CSVAGSNQPQHF TGCAGCGTTGCGGGGTCAAATCAGCCCCAGCATTTT
TRBJ1-2 . . TRBV6-5 CASSYFGQTLNYGYTF TGTGCCAGCAGTTACTTTGGACAGACCTTAAACTATGGCTACACCTTC
TRBJ2-5 TRBD2 once TRBV27 CASSLTPGRGIEGTQYF TGTGCCAGCAGTTTAACCCCGGGGAGGGGCATAGAGGGGACCCAGTACTTC
TRBJ2-5 TRBD1 . TRBV19 CASRDRWETQYF TGTGCCAGTAGGGACAGGTGGGAGACCCAGTACTTC
TRBJ2-7 . . TRBV11-2 CASSVTGGYEQYF TGTGCCAGCAGCGTAACCGGCGGCTACGAGCAGTACTTC
TRBJ2-3 TRBD2 . TRBV3-1/TRBV3-2 CASSRLAGFTDTQYF TGTGCCAGCAGCCGACTAGCGGGGTTCACAGATACGCAGTATTTT
TRBJ2-4 . . TRBV11-2 CASSRDGRNIQYF TGTGCCAGCAGCCGGGATGGTAGGAACATTCAGTACTTC
TRBJ1-4 TRBD1 . TRBV10-2 CASSVDRAEKLFF TGCGCCAGCAGTGTAGACAGGGCGGAAAAACTGTTTTTT
TRBJ2-3 TRBD2 once TRBV9 CASSGTGGDTQYF TGTGCCAGCAGCGGGACGGGAGGAGATACGCAGTATTTT
TRBJ2-7 . . TRBV5-1 CASSLARENEQYF TGCGCCAGCAGCTTGGCCAGGGAAAACGAGCAGTACTTC
TRBJ1-6 . . TRBV30 CAWNSEGSPLHF TGTGCCTGGAATTCGGAGGGGTCACCCCTCCACTTT
TRBJ2-2 TRBD1 . TRBV7-6 CASSMDRANTGELFF TGTGCCAGCAGCATGGACAGGGCGAACACCGGGGAGCTGTTTTTT
TRBJ1-1 TRBD1 . TRBV6-1 CASSDRDRIEAFF TGTGCCAGCAGTGACCGGGACAGAATTGAAGCTTTCTTT
TRBJ2-7 TRBD2 . TRBV5-4 CASSGGLGLAYEQYF TGTGCCAGCAGCGGGGGACTAGGTCTGGCGTACGAGCAGTACTTC
TRBJ1-1 . . TRBV5-1 CASSFGSGGMNTEAFF TGCGCCAGCAGCTTCGGTTCAGGAGGCATGAACACTGAAGCTTTCTTT
TRBJ2-5 . . TRBV10-2 CASSEGGEVETQYF TGCGCCAGCAGTGAGGGCGGGGAAGTGGAGACCCAGTACTTC
TRBJ2-2 TRBD1 . TRBV19 CASSMGQATGELFF TGTGCCAGTAGTATGGGACAGGCCACCGGGGAGCTGTTTTTT
TRBJ2-5 . few TRBV21-1 CASSKLSGEYQETQYF TGTGCCAGCAGCAAATTATCCGGGGAGTACCAAGAGACCCAGTACTTC
TRBJ2-1 TRBD2 once TRBV11-3 CASSLGLAEFNEQFF TGTGCCAGCAGCTTAGGACTAGCTGAGTTCAATGAGCAGTTCTTC
TRBJ2-5 . . TRBV10-3 CAISGFGQGKETQYF TGTGCCATCAGTGGTTTTGGTCAGGGTAAAGAGACCCAGTACTTC
TRBJ1-2 TRBD1 . TRBV5-6 CASSWGQGGGYGYTF TGTGCCAGCAGCTGGGGACAGGGGGGTGGCTATGGCTACACCTTC
TRBJ1-3 TRBD1 . TRBV7-8 CASSLQGASGNTIYF TGTGCCAGCAGCTTACAGGGGGCTTCTGGAAACACCATATATTTT